The present entry profiles one T cell receptor (beta chain) with its context. With random hexamers, reverse transcription was performed on 0.5 to 1 ug of RNA. TCRdb itself ran the immunoSEQ multiplex PCR reads through MiXCR, one entry per CDR3 protein. This table has about 210,000 distinct CDR3 sequences, approximately 94% appearing once. These data come from a study of CD8 T cells in Susac syndrome. The CDR3 consists of 14 residues. Germline lookup yields CDR1 SGHRS and CDR2 YFSETQ. The V end lost 2 bases, the J end lost 4 bases, and 10 bases lay between the germline ends. The TCR sequence derives from a human donor with Susac syndrome. Specimen: CD4+ T cells from PBMCs. This chain links TRBV5-1 with TRBJ1-5; maybe TRBD1 (6 bases). CDR3 protein: CASSFGQPNQPQHF. The DNA of the CDR3 is TGCGCCAGCAGCTTCGGACAGCCGAATCAGCCCCAGCATTTT.